The source of this T cell receptor beta chain is a study of OX40 agonist ivuxolimab in advanced cancers. The table came from immunoSEQ multiplex PCR; TCRdb's copy has only in-frame clones and leaves some out. Of 80,000 to 100,000 clones in the sample, around 90% are singletons; the top ten hold approximately 0.49%. The sequencing here drew on CD4+ or CD8+ T cells sorted from blood, taken in a trial of the OX40 agonist ivuxolimab. The receptor was isolated from an adult with an advanced solid tumor such as melanoma, head and neck, liver or kidney cancer.

CDR3 loop: CASRPGGPNEKLFF. CDR3 DNA: TGTGCCAGCCGACCGGGAGGTCCTAATGAAAAACTGTTTTTT. The chain is built from TRBV7-2 and TRBJ1-4; D is uncertain. The germline V gene encodes CDR1 SGHTA and CDR2 FQGNSA. Between the trimmed V and J ends, which lost 8 bases and 3 bases, there was a span of 13 bases. The CDR3 loop spans 14 amino acids. Complete variable domain (other parts from reference TRBV7-2 and TRBJ1-4): GAGVSQSPSNKVTEKGKDVELRCDPISGHTALYWYRQSLGQGLEFLIYFQGNSAPDKSGLPSDRFSAERTGGSVSTLTIQRTQQEDSAVYLCASRPGGPNEKLFFGSGTQLSVL.